This T cell receptor (beta chain) comes out of a study of chronic HIV infection and antiretroviral therapy (dated by TCRdb to 2014 to 2015). In regard to this clonotype: Its antigen specificity is not known. Within one base of it there is no much larger clone, and no base qualities were kept.

Receptors were amplified or captured by 5' RACE. The instrument given in TCRdb is Illumina MiSeq. The public reads were quality trimmed at Q25 with fastp and then assembled into clones with MiXCR by TCRdb, keeping productive beta chains. Identical CDR3 proteins give one entry, which carries the most common genes and DNA. The sample has more than 25,000 distinct CDR3 sequences on record, 8% to 10% of them singletons. Roughly 2.4% of the sample is in the top ten clones. The TCR sequence derives from an adult who had HIV and had not received antiretroviral therapy, or was an uninfected healthy control (not recorded which). Sequenced input: peripheral blood.

The CDR3 loop reads CASRADRGDLANQPQHF. The DNA reads as follows: TGTGCCAGCAGGGCGGACAGGGGGGATTTGGCCAATCAGCCCCAGCATTTT. Recombination joined TRBV6-2 or TRBV6-3 with TRBJ1-5, with 10 bases aligning to TRBD1. From the cysteine through the phenylalanine, the CDR3 covers 17 amino acids. Only the CDR3 DNA stays, 51 bases, in frame from base 1. Clipping removes 6 bases from V and 3 bases from J, with 11 as the unmatched junction base count. Looking up the germline V gene yields CDR1 MNHEY and CDR2 SVGEGT.